This section outlines one T cell receptor (beta chain) sequence together with its context. Its antigen is undetermined. Assay: immunoSEQ multiplex PCR; the TCRdb copy retains only in-frame clones and omits some. The sample carries tens of thousands of clones, about nine tenths recorded once. The sample originates from a study of CD4 T cell repertoires in COVID-19. Looking at the study overall: After less than twelve days of IL-2 expansion, CFSE-low cells were relabeled and restimulated with other coronavirus spikes. Notes on the study in general: Between roughly 6.5 and 26% of SARS-CoV-2 clonotypes also appeared in SARS-CoV and/or HKU1 spike cultures. Two or all three memory subsets shared several highly expanded SARS-CoV-2-reactive clonotypes.

These memory T cells were uncultured and sequenced directly after ex vivo isolation. The CDR3 is 15 residues long. V dropped 6 bases and J dropped 7; count of bases not matched to a gene: 10. Germline-derived CDR1 and CDR2 are SNHLY and FYNNEI. The specimen comprised central memory CD4+ T cells from blood, sampled before the COVID-19 pandemic. The chain carries TRBV2 and TRBJ2-7; 12 nucleotides align to TRBD2. The sequence came from a human donor who had COVID-19. DNA of the CDR3: TGTGCCAGCAGGAGGACTAGCGGGGCCTCTACGGAGCAGTACTTC. This translates into CASRRTSGASTEQYF. The full variable domain, with the rest looked up from reference TRBV2 and TRBJ2-7, is EPEVTQTPSHQVTQMGQEVILRCVPISNHLYFYWYRQILGQKVEFLVSFYNNEISEKSEIFDDQFSVERPDGSNFTLKIRSTKLEDSAMYFCASRRTSGASTEQYFGPGTRLTVT.